Reported below is one T cell receptor (beta chain). The antigen remains undetermined. The PCR used 60 Vbeta and 13 Jbeta primers. Sequenced by immunoSEQ multiplex PCR; TCRdb stores in-frame clones only, minus some. This sample contains 65,000 to 85,000 clones. The data were taken from a study of cytomegalovirus exposure and HLA in healthy donors. Study-level results: The CMV antigen specificity of a few CMV-associated chains was confirmed through in vitro analysis.

Germline V gene data show CDR1 as SGHTA and CDR2 as FQGNSA. Trimming cost V 1 base and J 5 bases, with 12 bases left between them. CDR3 length equals 14 residues. The chain joins TRBV7-2 to TRBJ2-7; tentative D call: TRBD1 (5 bases). This receptor was obtained from a woman between 55 and 75 years old in good health and CMV-seronegative. Sequencing was performed on PBMCs. CDR3 sequence reads: CASSLVSRAHEQYF. The CDR3 bases are TGTGCCAGCAGCTTAGTATCCAGGGCCCACGAGCAGTACTTC.